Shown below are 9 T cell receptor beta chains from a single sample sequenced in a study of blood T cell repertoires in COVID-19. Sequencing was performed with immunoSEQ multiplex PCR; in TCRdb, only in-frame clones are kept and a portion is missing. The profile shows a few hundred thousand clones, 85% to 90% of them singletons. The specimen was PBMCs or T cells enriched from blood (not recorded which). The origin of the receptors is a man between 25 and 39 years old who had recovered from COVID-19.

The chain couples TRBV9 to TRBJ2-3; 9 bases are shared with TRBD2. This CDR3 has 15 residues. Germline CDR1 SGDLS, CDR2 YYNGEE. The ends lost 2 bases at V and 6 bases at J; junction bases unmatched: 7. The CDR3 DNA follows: TGTGCCAGCAGCGTCTCGCGGGGGGGCCATGATACGCAGTATTTT. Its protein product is CASSVSRGGHDTQYF.

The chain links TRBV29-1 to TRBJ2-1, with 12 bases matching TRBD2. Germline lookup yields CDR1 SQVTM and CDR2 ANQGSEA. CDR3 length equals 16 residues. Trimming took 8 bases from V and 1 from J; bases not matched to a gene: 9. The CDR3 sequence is CSFASGRAGSYNEQFF. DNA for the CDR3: TGCAGCTTCGCTAGCGGGAGGGCCGGGTCCTACAATGAGCAGTTCTTC.

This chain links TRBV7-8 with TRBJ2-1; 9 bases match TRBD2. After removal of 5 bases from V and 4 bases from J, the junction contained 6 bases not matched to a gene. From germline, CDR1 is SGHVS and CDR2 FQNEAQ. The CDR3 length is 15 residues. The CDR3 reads CASSHSGRGYNEQFF. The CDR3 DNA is TGTGCCAGCAGCCATAGCGGGAGAGGGTACAATGAGCAGTTCTTC.

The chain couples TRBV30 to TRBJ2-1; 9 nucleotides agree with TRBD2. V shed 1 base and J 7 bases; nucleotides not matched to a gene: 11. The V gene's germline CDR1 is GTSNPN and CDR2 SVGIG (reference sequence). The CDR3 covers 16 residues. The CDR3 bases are TGTGCCTGGAGTGGGGGCGGGAGGGCCCTAGTTAATGAGCAGTTCTTC. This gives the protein CAWSGGGRALVNEQFF.

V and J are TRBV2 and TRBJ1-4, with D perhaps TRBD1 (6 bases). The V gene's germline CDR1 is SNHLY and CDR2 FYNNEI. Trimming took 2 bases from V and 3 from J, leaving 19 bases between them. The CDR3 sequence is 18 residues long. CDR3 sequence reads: CASSEWGGRFLPNEKLFF. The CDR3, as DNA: TGTGCCAGCAGTGAATGGGGGGGCAGATTTTTACCTAATGAAAAACTGTTTTTT.

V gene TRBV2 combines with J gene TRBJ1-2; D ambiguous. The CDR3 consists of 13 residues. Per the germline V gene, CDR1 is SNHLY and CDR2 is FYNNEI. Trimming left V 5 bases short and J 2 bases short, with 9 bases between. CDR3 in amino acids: CASSIQPNYGYTF. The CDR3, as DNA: TGTGCCAGCAGTATACAGCCAAACTATGGCTACACCTTC. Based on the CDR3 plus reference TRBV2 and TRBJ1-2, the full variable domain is EPEVTQTPSHQVTQMGQEVILRCVPISNHLYFYWYRQILGQKVEFLVSFYNNEISEKSEIFDDQFSVERPDGSNFTLKIRSTKLEDSAMYFCASSIQPNYGYTFGSGTRLTVV.

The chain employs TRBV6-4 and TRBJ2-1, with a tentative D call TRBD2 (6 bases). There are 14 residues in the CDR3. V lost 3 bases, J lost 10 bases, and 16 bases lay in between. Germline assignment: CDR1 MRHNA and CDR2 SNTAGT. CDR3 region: CASSELAVGGEQFF. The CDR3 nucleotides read TGTGCCAGCAGTGAGTTAGCGGTGGGAGGCGAGCAGTTCTTC.

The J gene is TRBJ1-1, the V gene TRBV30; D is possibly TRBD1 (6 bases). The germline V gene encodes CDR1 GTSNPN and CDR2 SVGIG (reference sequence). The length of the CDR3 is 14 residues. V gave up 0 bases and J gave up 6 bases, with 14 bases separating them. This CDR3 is CAWSVPGVHPEAFF. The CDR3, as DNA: TGTGCCTGGAGTGTACCAGGGGTTCACCCTGAAGCTTTCTTT.

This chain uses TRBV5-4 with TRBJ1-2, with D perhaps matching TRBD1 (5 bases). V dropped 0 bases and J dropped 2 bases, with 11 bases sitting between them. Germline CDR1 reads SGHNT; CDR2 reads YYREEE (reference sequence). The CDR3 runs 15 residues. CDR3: CASSLDQGLNYGYTF. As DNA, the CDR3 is TGTGCCAGCAGCTTGGATCAGGGCTTAAACTATGGCTACACCTTC.